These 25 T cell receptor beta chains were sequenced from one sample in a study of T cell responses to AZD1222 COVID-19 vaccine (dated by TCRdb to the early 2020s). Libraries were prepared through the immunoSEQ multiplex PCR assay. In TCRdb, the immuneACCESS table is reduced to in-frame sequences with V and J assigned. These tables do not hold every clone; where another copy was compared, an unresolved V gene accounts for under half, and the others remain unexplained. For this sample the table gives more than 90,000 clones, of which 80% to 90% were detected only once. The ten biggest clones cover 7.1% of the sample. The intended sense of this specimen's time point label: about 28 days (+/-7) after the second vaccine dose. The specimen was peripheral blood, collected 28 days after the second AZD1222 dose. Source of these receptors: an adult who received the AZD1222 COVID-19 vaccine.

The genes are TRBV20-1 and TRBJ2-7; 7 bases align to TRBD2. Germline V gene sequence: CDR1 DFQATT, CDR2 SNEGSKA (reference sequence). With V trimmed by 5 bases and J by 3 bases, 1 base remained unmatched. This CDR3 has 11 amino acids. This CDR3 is CSAGLVYEQYF. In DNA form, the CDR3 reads TGCAGTGCTGGACTAGTCTACGAGCAGTACTTC.

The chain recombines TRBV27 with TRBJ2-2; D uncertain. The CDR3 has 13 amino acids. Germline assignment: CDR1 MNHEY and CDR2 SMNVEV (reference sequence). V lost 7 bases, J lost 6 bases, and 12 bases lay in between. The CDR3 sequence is CASTWYGAGELFF. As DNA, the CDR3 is TGTGCCAGCACCTGGTATGGTGCCGGGGAGCTGTTTTTT.

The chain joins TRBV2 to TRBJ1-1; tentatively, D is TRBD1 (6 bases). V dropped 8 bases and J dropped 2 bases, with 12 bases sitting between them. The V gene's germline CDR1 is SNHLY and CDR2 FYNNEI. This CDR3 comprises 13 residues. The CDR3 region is CASPQGINTEAFF. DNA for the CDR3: TGTGCCAGCCCACAGGGAATTAACACTGAAGCTTTCTTT.

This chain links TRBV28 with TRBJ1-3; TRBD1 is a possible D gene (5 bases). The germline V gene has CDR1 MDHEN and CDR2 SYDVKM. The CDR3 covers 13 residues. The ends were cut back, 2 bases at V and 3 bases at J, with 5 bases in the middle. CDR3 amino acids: CASSLGGGNTIYF. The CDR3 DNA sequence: TGTGCCAGCAGTTTAGGGGGTGGAAACACCATATATTTT.

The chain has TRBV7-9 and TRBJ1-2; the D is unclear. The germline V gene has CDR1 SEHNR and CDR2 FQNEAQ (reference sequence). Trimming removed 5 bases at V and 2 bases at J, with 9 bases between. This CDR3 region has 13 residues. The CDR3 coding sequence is TGTGCCAGCAGCCCATACGAGAACTATGGCTACACCTTC. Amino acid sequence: CASSPYENYGYTF.

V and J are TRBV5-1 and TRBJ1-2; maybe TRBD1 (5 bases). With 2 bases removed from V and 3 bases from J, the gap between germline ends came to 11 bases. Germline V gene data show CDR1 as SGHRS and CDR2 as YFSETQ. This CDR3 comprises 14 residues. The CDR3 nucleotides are TGCGCCAGCAGCTTCCAGGGACCGGACTATGGCTACACCTTC. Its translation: CASSFQGPDYGYTF.

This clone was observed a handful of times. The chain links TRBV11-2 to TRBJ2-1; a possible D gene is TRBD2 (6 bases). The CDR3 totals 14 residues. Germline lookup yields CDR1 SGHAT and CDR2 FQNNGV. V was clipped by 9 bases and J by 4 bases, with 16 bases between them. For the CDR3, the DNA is TGTGCCAGTGAGGGGCTAGCGTCTTACAATGAGCAGTTCTTC. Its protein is CASEGLASYNEQFF.

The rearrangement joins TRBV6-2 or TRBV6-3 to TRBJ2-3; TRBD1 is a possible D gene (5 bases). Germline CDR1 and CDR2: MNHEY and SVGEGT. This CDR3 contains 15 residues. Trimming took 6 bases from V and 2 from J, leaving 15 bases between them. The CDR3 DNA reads TGTGCCAGCAGCCCCAAGGGGTCAATCACAGATACGCAGTATTTT. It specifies CASSPKGSITDTQYF.

CDR3 in amino acids: CASSLRGGTQETQYF. The CDR3, as DNA: TGTGCCAGCAGCCTTCGCGGGGGGACCCAAGAGACCCAGTACTTC. The chain employs TRBV5-6 and TRBJ2-5; TRBD2 matches at 8 bases. The CDR3 contains 15 residues. The germline V gene encodes CDR1 SGHDT and CDR2 YYEEEE. V lost 4 bases, J lost 1 base, and 6 bases stayed unmatched.

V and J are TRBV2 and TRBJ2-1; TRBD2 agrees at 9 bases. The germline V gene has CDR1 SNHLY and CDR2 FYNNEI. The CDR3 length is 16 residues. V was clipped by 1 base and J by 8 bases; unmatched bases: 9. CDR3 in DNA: TGTGCCAGCAGTGAAGAGGTTAGCGGGGGTCAGGATGAGCAGTTCTTC. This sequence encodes CASSEEVSGGQDEQFF.

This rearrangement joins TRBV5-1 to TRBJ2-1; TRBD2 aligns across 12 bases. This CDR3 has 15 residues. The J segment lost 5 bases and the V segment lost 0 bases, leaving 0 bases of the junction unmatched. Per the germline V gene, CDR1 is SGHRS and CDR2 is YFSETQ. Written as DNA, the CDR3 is TGCGCCAGCAGCTTGGGGACTAGCGGGAACAATGAGCAGTTCTTC. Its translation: CASSLGTSGNNEQFF.

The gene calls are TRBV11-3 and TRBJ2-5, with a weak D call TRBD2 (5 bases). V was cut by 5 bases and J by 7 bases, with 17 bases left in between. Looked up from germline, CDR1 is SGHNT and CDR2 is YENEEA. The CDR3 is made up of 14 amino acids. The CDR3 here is CASSPPGGRGTQYF. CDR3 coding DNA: TGTGCCAGCAGCCCACCAGGAGGCCGGGGGACCCAGTACTTC.

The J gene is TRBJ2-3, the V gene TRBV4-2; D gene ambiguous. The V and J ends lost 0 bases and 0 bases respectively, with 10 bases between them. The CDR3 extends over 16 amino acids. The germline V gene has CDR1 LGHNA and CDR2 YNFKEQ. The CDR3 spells CASSQDMALSTDTQYF. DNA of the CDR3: TGTGCCAGCAGCCAAGACATGGCCTTGAGCACAGATACGCAGTATTTT.

The CDR3 nucleotides are TGTGCCAGCAGCCCGGGACAGGGCGCAATGGGTCAGCCCCAGCATTTT. Translated, it gives CASSPGQGAMGQPQHF. The genes are TRBV5-6 and TRBJ1-5; 9 bases match TRBD1. V dropped 4 bases and J dropped 6; count of bases not matched to a gene: 11. The CDR3 is 16 residues long. Germline CDR1 reads SGHDT; CDR2 reads YYEEEE.

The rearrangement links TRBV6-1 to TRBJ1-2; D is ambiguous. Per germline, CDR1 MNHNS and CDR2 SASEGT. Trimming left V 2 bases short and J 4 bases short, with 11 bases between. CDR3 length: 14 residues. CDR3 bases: TGTGCCAGCAGTGAATCAATAGGGATCTATGGCTACACCTTC. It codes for CASSESIGIYGYTF.

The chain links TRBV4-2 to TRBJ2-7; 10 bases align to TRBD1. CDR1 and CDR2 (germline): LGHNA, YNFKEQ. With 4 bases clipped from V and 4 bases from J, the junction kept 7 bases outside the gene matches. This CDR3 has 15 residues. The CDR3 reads CASSRSGTGEYEQYF. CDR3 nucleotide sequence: TGTGCCAGCAGCCGTTCCGGGACAGGGGAGTACGAGCAGTACTTC.

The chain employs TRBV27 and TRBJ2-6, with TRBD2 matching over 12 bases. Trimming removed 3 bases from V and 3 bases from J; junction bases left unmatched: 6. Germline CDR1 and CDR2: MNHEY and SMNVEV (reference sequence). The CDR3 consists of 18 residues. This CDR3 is CASSLALAGGRGANVLTF. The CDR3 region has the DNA TGTGCCAGCAGTTTGGCCCTAGCGGGGGGGCGTGGGGCCAACGTCCTGACTTTC.

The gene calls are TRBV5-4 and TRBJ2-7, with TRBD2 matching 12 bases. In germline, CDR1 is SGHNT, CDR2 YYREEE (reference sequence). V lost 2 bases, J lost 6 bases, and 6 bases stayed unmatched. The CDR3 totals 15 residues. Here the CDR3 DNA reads TGTGCCAGCAGCTTTGGACTAGCGGGGCCTCTCGAGCAGTACTTC. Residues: CASSFGLAGPLEQYF.

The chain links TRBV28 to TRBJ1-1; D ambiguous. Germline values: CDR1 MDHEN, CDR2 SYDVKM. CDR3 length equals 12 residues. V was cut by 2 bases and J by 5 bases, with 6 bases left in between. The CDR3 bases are TGTGCCAGCAGTTTAAGGTATACTGAAGCTTTCTTT. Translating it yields CASSLRYTEAFF.

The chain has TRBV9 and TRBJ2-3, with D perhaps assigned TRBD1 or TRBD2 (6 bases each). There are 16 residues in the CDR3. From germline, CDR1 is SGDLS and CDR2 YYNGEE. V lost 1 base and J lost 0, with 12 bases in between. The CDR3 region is CASSVIGGTSTDTQYF. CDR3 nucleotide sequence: TGTGCCAGCAGCGTAATAGGGGGGACTAGCACAGATACGCAGTATTTT.

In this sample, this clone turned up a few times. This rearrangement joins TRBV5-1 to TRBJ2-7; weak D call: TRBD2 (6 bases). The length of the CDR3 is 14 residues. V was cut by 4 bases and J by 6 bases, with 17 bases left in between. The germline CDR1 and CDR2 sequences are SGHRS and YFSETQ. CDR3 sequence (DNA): TGCGCCAGCAGCAGCCCCCGCGGGAAGAGCGAGCAGTACTTC. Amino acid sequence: CASSSPRGKSEQYF.

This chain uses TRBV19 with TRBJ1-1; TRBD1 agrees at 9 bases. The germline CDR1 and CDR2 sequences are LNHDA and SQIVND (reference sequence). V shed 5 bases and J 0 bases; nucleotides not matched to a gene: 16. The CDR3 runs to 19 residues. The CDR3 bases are TGTGCCAGTAGTTGGGGACAGGGTAGGTGGACGATGGTGAACACTGAAGCTTTCTTT. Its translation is CASSWGQGRWTMVNTEAFF.

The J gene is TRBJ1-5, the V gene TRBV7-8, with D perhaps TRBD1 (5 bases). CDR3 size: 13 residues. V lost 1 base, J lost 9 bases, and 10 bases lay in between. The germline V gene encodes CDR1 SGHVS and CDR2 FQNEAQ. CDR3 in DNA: TGTGCCAGCAGCTTAGATCGGGGGAGGCCCCAGCATTTT. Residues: CASSLDRGRPQHF. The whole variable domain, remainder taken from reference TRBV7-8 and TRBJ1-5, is GAGVSQSPRYKVAKRGQDVALRCDPISGHVSLFWYQQALGQGPEFLTYFQNEAQLDKSGLPSDRFFAERPEGSVSTLKIQRTQQEDSAVYLCASSLDRGRPQHFGDGTRLSIL.

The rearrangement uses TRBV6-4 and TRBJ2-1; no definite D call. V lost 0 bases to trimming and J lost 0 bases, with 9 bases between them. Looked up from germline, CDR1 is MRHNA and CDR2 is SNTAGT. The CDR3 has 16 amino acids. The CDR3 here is CASSDSIEGSYNEQFF. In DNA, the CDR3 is TGTGCCAGCAGTGACTCCATCGAAGGCTCCTACAATGAGCAGTTCTTC.

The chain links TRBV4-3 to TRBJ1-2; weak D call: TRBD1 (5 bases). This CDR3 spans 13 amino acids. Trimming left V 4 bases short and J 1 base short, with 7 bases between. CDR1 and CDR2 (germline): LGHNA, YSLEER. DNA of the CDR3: TGCGCCAGCAGCCCGGGGGGTAACTATGGCTACACCTTC. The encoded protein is CASSPGGNYGYTF.